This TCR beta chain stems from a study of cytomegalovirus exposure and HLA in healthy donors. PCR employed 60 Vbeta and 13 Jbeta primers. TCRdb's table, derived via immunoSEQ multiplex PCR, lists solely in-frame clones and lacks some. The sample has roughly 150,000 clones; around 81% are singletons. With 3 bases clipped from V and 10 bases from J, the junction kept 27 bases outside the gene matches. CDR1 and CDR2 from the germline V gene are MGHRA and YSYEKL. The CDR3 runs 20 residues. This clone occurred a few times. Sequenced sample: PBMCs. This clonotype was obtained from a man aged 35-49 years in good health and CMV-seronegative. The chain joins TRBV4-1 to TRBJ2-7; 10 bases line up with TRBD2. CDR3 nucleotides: TGCGCCAGCAGCCAGGTATCGTTTTGGGGCGGGACTAGCGTGCCCCTCGACCAGTACTTC. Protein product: CASSQVSFWGGTSVPLDQYF.